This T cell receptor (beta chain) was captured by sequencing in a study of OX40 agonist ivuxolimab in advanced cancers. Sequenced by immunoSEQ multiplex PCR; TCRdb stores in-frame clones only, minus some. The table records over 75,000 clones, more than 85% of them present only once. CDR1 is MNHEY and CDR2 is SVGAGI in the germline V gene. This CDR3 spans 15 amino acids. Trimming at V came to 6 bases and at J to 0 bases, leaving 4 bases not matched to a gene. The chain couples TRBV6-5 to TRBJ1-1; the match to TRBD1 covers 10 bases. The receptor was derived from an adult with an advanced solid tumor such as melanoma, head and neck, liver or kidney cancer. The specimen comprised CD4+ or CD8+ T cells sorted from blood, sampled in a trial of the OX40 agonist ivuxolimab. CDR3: CASRRQGAMNTEAFF. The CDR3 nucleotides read TGTGCCAGCAGGCGACAGGGGGCCATGAACACTGAAGCTTTCTTT.